These 27 T cell receptor beta chains came from one sample sequenced in a study of neurological immune-mediated disorders. TCRdb reprocessed the 5' RACE reads via MiXCR and lists one record per CDR3 protein. The data contain about 39,000 distinct CDR3 sequences, around 7.2% of them singletons. Sequenced input: CD4+ T cells from blood. The receptors were gathered from a man aged 45-65 years in good health.

This clonotype was seen many times. The CDR3 reads CASSRSGNIQYF. In DNA, the CDR3 is TGTGCCAGCAGTCGCTCAGGAAACATTCAGTACTTC. This sequence joins TRBV2 and TRBJ2-4; D unclear. This CDR3 region has 12 residues. V dropped 5 bases and J dropped 6 bases, with 8 bases sitting between them. The germline V gene has CDR1 SNHLY and CDR2 FYNNEI.

This clonotype appeared many times. J is TRBJ2-1 and V is TRBV24-1; 13 nucleotides match TRBD2. CDR3 length: 17 amino acids. V lost 1 base, J lost 9 bases, and 8 bases stayed unmatched. Germline lookup yields CDR1 KGHDR and CDR2 SFDVKD. CDR3 loop: CATSDLRTSGSLSEQFF. The CDR3 bases are TGTGCCACCAGTGATTTAAGGACTAGCGGGAGTTTGAGTGAGCAGTTCTTC.

In its sample, this clonotype was seen many times. The chain has TRBV12-3 or TRBV12-4 and TRBJ1-2; the D gene is possibly TRBD1 (5 bases). V was cut by 6 bases and J by 2 bases, with 7 bases left in between. The CDR3 spans 12 residues. The CDR3 region is CASRGPNYGYTF. CDR3 nucleotide sequence: TGTGCCAGCAGGGGGCCGAACTATGGCTACACCTTC.

There are many counts of this clonotype. The V gene is TRBV12-3 or TRBV12-4, the J gene TRBJ2-5; the D gene is possibly TRBD2 (6 bases). This CDR3 contains 14 residues. Between the trimmed V and J ends, which lost 5 bases and 5 bases, there was a span of 15 bases. CDR3 sequence (DNA): TGTGCCAGCAGTCTCGGGACTGGAAGGGAGACCCAGTACTTC. It is translated as CASSLGTGRETQYF.

This clonotype was seen at least ten times. This chain uses TRBV24-1 with TRBJ1-5, with 8 bases aligning to TRBD1. Looked up from germline, CDR1 is KGHDR and CDR2 is SFDVKD. Trimming at V came to 3 bases and at J to 2 bases, leaving 5 bases not matched to a gene. This CDR3 spans 16 amino acids. CDR3 bases: TGTGCCACCAGTGATACAAAGACAGGGGGCAATCAGCCCCAGCATTTT. Amino acid sequence: CATSDTKTGGNQPQHF.

This clonotype was recorded many times. The V gene is TRBV5-1, the J gene TRBJ2-6; 11 bases are shared with TRBD1. Germline V gene sequence: CDR1 SGHRS, CDR2 YFSETQ. Unmatched junction bases numbered 4, after V lost 3 bases and J lost 2 bases. The CDR3 runs to 17 residues. CDR3 sequence reads: CASSSPGQGAGANVLTF. In nucleotides, the CDR3 is TGCGCCAGCAGCTCCCCGGGACAGGGGGCTGGGGCCAACGTCCTGACTTTC.

This chain uses TRBV20-1 with TRBJ2-1; D call uncertain. CDR3 length equals 13 residues. Germline CDR1 reads DFQATT; CDR2 reads SNEGSKA (reference sequence). V was pared by 3 bases and J by 3 bases, with 9 bases between. CDR3 in amino acids: CSASPRVYNEQFF. The CDR3 region has the DNA TGCAGTGCTAGCCCAAGAGTCTACAATGAGCAGTTCTTC.

This clonotype was counted ten times or more. The V gene is TRBV11-1, the J gene TRBJ2-7; the match to TRBD1 covers 9 bases. The CDR3 has 15 amino acids. Germline V gives CDR1 SGHAT, CDR2 FQDESV (reference sequence). The J segment lost 3 bases and the V segment lost 3 bases, leaving 6 bases of the junction unmatched. Here the CDR3 reads CASSFETGGFYEQYF. CDR3 nucleotides: TGTGCCAGCAGCTTTGAGACAGGGGGATTCTACGAGCAGTACTTC.

This clonotype showed up many times. The rearrangement joins TRBV20-1 to TRBJ2-2, with D maybe TRBD2 (5 bases). Trimming removed 3 bases at V and 5 bases at J, with 10 bases between. Germline loops: CDR1 DFQATT, CDR2 SNEGSKA (reference sequence). CDR3 length equals 13 residues. The CDR3 sequence: CSASAPGTGELFF. As DNA, the CDR3 is TGCAGTGCTAGTGCCCCGGGGACCGGGGAGCTGTTTTTT.

This clonotype was detected many times. The chain has TRBV28 and TRBJ2-3; the D call may be TRBD1 or TRBD2 (5 bases each). V was pared by 5 bases and J by 1 base, with 19 bases between. Germline CDR1 MDHEN, CDR2 SYDVKM. The CDR3 contains 17 residues. CDR3 in amino acids: CASSPQGLGVGTDTQYF. CDR3 nucleotides: TGTGCCAGCAGTCCCCAGGGTCTGGGGGTGGGCACAGATACGCAGTATTTT.

In its sample, this clonotype was seen many times. This rearrangement joins TRBV5-1 to TRBJ2-7; 13 bases agree with TRBD2. Germline V gene data show CDR1 as SGHRS and CDR2 as YFSETQ. The CDR3 extends over 19 amino acids. The J segment lost 0 bases and the V segment lost 4 bases, leaving 13 bases of the junction unmatched. DNA of the CDR3: TGCGCCAGCAGCCTTACCGGGACTAGCGGGATCCGAGACTCCTACGAGCAGTACTTC. Encoded protein: CASSLTGTSGIRDSYEQYF.

The chain joins TRBV7-3 to TRBJ2-7; D is ambiguous. Germline V gene sequence: CDR1 SGHTA, CDR2 FQGTGA. The CDR3 covers 14 residues. The V and J ends lost 1 base and 6 bases respectively, with 13 bases between them. The CDR3 protein is CASSLSHEVGEQYF. For the CDR3, the DNA is TGTGCCAGCAGCTTAAGCCATGAAGTCGGCGAGCAGTACTTC.

This clonotype was seen at least ten times. The V gene is TRBV20-1, the J gene TRBJ2-1; D gene ambiguous. V lost 8 bases, J lost 0 bases, and 14 bases lay in between. This CDR3 region has 14 residues. Germline lookup yields CDR1 DFQATT and CDR2 SNEGSKA (reference sequence). The DNA for the CDR3 is TGCAGTTCAGCCGGCGAAAGCTCCTACAATGAGCAGTTCTTC. This codes for CSSAGESSYNEQFF.

This clonotype has a count of ten or more. The V call is TRBV3-1, the J call TRBJ2-3; D not certain. V lost 1 base to trimming and J lost 5 bases, with 7 bases between them. There are 13 residues in the CDR3. Per the germline V gene, CDR1 is LGHDT and CDR2 is YNNKEL (reference sequence). CDR3 sequence: CASSQGTRDTQYF. The CDR3 coding sequence is TGTGCCAGCAGCCAAGGTACACGAGATACGCAGTATTTT.

This clonotype came up many times. This rearrangement joins TRBV20-1 to TRBJ2-1, with 10 bases lining up with TRBD2. There are 16 residues in the CDR3. In germline, CDR1 is DFQATT, CDR2 SNEGSKA (reference sequence). With 4 bases clipped from V and 8 bases from J, the junction kept 14 bases outside the gene matches. The CDR3, as DNA: TGCAGTGCTACGAGACTAGCGGGCCGGGGATTGGATGAGCAGTTCTTC. The encoded protein is CSATRLAGRGLDEQFF.

The chain carries TRBV5-4 and TRBJ2-2, with D perhaps given as TRBD1 or TRBD2 (5 bases each). Deletions cut 1 base from V and 5 bases from J, with 9 bases between. CDR1 SGHNT and CDR2 YYREEE come from the germline V gene (reference sequence). This CDR3 is built from 14 residues. The CDR3 DNA reads TGTGCCAGCAGCTTGTATGGGGGAACCGGGGAGCTGTTTTTT. Residues: CASSLYGGTGELFF.

Ten or more counts support this clonotype. CDR3 DNA: TGTGCCAGCAGTTACTCGGCTAGCGGCCACTACGAGCAGTACTTC. It is translated as CASSYSASGHYEQYF. V and J are TRBV6-2 or TRBV6-3 and TRBJ2-7, with 7 bases fitting TRBD2. V was pared by 0 bases and J by 3 bases, with 5 bases of the junction left unmatched. The V gene's germline CDR1 is MNHEY and CDR2 SVGEGT. CDR3 size: 15 residues.

This clonotype was seen repeatedly, ten times or more. The J gene is TRBJ2-5, the V gene TRBV5-1, with D uncertain. V lost 4 bases, J lost 4 bases, and 17 bases lay in between. The germline V gene has CDR1 SGHRS and CDR2 YFSETQ. The CDR3 extends over 15 amino acids. CDR3 nucleotide sequence: TGCGCCAGCAGCCGGACGGGCATGGGTGTAGAGACCCAGTACTTC. This encodes CASSRTGMGVETQYF.

This chain uses TRBV20-1 with TRBJ2-7; the D is unclear. Germline CDR1 and CDR2: DFQATT and SNEGSKA (reference sequence). V was clipped by 5 bases and J by 4 bases, with 15 bases between them. CDR3 length: 13 amino acids. The CDR3 nucleotides read TGCAGTGCTGCCTCGCCGGGCCGATACGAGCAGTACTTC. This sequence encodes CSAASPGRYEQYF.

The CDR3 nucleotides read TGTGCCAGCAGCTTGCAAGCTAACAATGAGCAGTTCTTC. As protein: CASSLQANNEQFF. The chain has TRBV5-4 and TRBJ2-1; D is uncertain. The CDR3 has 13 residues. The germline gives CDR1 SGHNT, CDR2 YYREEE (reference sequence). V was pared by 1 base and J by 5 bases, with 7 bases between.

This clonotype was observed many times. The V gene is TRBV27, the J gene TRBJ2-2, with D perhaps assigned TRBD1 or TRBD2 (6 bases each). The CDR3 loop spans 14 amino acids. Germline-derived CDR1 and CDR2 are MNHEY and SMNVEV (reference sequence). V was pared by 2 bases and J by 7 bases, with 11 bases between. The CDR3 nucleotides read TGTGCCAGCAGTTTACAACAGGGAGGCGGGGAGCTGTTTTTT. This gives the protein CASSLQQGGGELFF.

At least ten counts were recorded for this clonotype. This chain uses TRBV20-1 with TRBJ2-1; D gene ambiguous. The CDR3 covers 8 residues. Germline CDR1 reads DFQATT; CDR2 reads SNEGSKA (reference sequence). V shed 7 bases and J shed 6 bases, with 1 base lying between them. The CDR3 region is CSVNEQFF. For the CDR3, the DNA is TGCAGTGTCAATGAGCAGTTCTTC.

This clonotype was counted many times. The genes are TRBV5-1 and TRBJ2-6; D call uncertain. V was clipped by 6 bases and J by 1 base, with 14 bases between them. The CDR3 is 16 amino acids. Per the germline V gene, CDR1 is SGHRS and CDR2 is YFSETQ. CDR3 in amino acids: CASKQSLGSGANVLTF. CDR3 nucleotides: TGCGCCAGCAAACAAAGTTTAGGGTCTGGGGCCAACGTCCTGACTTTC.

This clonotype has a count of ten or more. This sequence joins TRBV29-1 and TRBJ2-3; D possibly uses TRBD1 or TRBD2 (6 bases each). Trimming took off 7 bases at V and 6 bases at J, with 20 bases between the two ends. The CDR3 is 14 amino acids. Germline lookup yields CDR1 SQVTM and CDR2 ANQGSEA. CDR3 in amino acids: CSGRGWASSDTQYF. Written as DNA, the CDR3 is TGCAGCGGGAGGGGGTGGGCCTCCAGCGATACGCAGTATTTT.

This clonotype was found many times. V gene TRBV20-1 combines with J gene TRBJ2-5, with D unresolved. Germline lookup yields CDR1 DFQATT and CDR2 SNEGSKA (reference sequence). This CDR3 is 15 amino acids long. V shed 0 bases and J shed 5 bases, with 16 bases lying between them. The CDR3 sequence: CSARDLGSIRETQYF. As DNA, the CDR3 is TGCAGTGCTAGAGATCTCGGGTCTATCAGGGAGACCCAGTACTTC.

This clonotype was seen once. The CDR3: CASSTSAGELFF. CDR3 DNA sequence: TGTGCCAGCAGCACAAGCGCCGGGGAGCTGTTTTTT. The chain joins TRBV12-3 or TRBV12-4 to TRBJ2-2; D is ambiguous. This CDR3 spans 12 amino acids. Deletions cut 6 bases from V and 6 bases from J, with 8 bases between.

In this sample, this clonotype turned up a few times. The V and J genes are TRBV5-1 and TRBJ2-3; D gene uncertain. The germline V gene has CDR1 SGHRS and CDR2 YFSETQ. CDR3 length: 14 residues. Trimming pared 1 base from V and 4 bases from J, leaving 10 bases between. Here the CDR3 reads CASSLMRLSDTQYF. Here the CDR3 DNA reads TGCGCCAGCAGCTTGATGAGACTTTCAGATACGCAGTATTTT.